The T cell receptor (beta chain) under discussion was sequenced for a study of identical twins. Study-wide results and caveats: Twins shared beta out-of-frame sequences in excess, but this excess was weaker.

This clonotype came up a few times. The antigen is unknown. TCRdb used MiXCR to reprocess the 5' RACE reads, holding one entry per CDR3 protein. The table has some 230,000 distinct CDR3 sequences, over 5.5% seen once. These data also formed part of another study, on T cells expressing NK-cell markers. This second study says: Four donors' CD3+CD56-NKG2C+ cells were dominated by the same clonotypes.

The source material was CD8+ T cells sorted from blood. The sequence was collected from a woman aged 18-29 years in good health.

CDR3 DNA: TGTGCCGGGGGCCCAGCTCCCAATGAGCAGTTCTTC. Amino acids: CAGGPAPNEQFF. This rearrangement joins TRBV6-6 to TRBJ2-1, with a weak D call TRBD1 (6 bases). V shed 11 bases and J shed 6 bases, with 14 bases lying between them. There are 12 residues in the CDR3. Germline lookup yields CDR1 MNHNY and CDR2 SVGAGI (reference sequence).